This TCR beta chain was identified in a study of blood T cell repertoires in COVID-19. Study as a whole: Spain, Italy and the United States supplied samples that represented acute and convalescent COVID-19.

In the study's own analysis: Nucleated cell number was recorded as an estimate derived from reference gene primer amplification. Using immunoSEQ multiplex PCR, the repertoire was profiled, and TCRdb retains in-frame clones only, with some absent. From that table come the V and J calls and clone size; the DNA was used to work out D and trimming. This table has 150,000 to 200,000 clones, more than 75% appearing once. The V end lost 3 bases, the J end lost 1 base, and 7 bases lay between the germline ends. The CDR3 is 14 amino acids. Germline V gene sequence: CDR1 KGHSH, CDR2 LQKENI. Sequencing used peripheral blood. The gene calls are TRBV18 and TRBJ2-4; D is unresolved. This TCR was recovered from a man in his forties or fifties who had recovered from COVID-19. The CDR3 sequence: CASSPNNAKNIQYF. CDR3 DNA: TGTGCCAGCTCACCTAATAATGCCAAAAACATTCAGTACTTC.